The sequence of this T cell receptor (beta chain) was determined in a study of identical twins. Study-wide findings and caveats: Modeled out-of-frame TCR alpha sharing in monozygotic twins fell below observed levels.

Each CDR3 protein is one row after TCRdb ran MiXCR on the 5' RACE reads. The data contain approximately 680,000 distinct CDR3 sequences, about 7.1% of them seen just once; the ten biggest clones take up 1.5% to 2%. The CDR3 is 16 residues long. Germline V lookup: CDR1 MNHEY, CDR2 SMNVEV (reference sequence). The V gene end was trimmed by 1 base and the J gene end by 6 bases; junction bases not matched to a gene: 8. This clonotype was seen a handful of times. The antigen is unknown. In addition, the sample was reused for a study of yellow fever vaccine responses in identical twins.

The sequence derives from a woman younger than 30 in good health. Input material: PBMCs. The chain recombines TRBV27 with TRBJ2-1; TRBD2 matches 8 bases. The CDR3 loop reads CASSLWGLAGGNEQFF. Here the CDR3 DNA reads TGTGCCAGCAGTTTATGGGGTCTGGCGGGAGGCAATGAGCAGTTCTTC.